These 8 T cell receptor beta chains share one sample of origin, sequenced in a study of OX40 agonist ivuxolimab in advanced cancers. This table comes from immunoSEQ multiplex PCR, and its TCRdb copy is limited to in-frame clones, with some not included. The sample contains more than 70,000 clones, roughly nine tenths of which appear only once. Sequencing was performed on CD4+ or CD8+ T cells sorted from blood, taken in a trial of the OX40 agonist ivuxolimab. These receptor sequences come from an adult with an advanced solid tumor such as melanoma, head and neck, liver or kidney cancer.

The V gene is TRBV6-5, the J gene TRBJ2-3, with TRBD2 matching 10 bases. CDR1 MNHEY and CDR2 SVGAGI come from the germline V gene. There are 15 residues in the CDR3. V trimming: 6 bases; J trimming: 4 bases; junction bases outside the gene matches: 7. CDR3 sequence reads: CASSQAGGGADTQYF. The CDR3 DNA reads TGTGCCAGCAGCCAAGCGGGAGGGGGGGCAGATACGCAGTATTTT.

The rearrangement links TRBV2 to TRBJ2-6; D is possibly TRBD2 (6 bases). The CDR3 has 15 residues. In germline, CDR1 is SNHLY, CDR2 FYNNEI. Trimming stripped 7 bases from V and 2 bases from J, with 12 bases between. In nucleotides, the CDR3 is TGTGCCAGCAATTTGCTAGCGACTGGGGCCAACGTCCTGACTTTC. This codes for CASNLLATGANVLTF.

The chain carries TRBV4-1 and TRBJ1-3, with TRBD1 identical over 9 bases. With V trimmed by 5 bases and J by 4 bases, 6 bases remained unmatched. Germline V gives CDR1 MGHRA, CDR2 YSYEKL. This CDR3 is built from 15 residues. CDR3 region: CASSNQGQGGNTIYF. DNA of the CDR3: TGCGCCAGCAGCAACCAGGGACAGGGAGGAAACACCATATATTTT.

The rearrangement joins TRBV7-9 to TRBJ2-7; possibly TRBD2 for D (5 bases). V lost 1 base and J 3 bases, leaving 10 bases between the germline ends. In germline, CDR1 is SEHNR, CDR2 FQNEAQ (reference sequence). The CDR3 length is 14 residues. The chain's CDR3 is CASSLGGGHYEQYF. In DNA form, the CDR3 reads TGTGCCAGCAGCTTAGGAGGCGGGCACTACGAGCAGTACTTC.

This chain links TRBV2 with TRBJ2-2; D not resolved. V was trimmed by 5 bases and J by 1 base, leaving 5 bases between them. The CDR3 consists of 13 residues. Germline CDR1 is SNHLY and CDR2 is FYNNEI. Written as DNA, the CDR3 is TGTGCCAGCAGTTTACTGAACACCGGGGAGCTGTTTTTT. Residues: CASSLLNTGELFF.

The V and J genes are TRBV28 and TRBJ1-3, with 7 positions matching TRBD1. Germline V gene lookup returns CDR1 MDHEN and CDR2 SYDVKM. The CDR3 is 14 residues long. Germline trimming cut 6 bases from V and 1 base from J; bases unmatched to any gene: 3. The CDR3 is CASSSTGSGNTIYF. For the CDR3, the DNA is TGTGCCAGCAGCTCGACAGGGTCTGGAAACACCATATATTTT.

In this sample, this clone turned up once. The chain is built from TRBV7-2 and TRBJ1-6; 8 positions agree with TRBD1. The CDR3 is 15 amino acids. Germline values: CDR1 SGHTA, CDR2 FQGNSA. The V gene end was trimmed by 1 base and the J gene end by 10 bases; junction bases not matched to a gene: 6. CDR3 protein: CASSLVATGVSPLHF. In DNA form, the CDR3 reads TGTGCCAGCAGCTTAGTAGCGACAGGGGTGTCACCCCTCCACTTT. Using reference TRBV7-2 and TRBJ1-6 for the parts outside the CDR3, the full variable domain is GAGVSQSPSNKVTEKGKDVELRCDPISGHTALYWYRQSLGQGLEFLIYFQGNSAPDKSGLPSDRFSAERTGGSVSTLTIQRTQQEDSAVYLCASSLVATGVSPLHFGNGTRLTVT.

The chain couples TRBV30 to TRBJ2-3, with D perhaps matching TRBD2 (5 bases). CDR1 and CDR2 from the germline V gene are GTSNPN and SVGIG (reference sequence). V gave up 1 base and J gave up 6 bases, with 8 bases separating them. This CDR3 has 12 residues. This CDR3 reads CAWSAASDTQYF. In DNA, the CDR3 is TGTGCCTGGAGTGCCGCTAGCGATACGCAGTATTTT.